This TCR beta chain was identified in a study of technical replicates of blood from a few donors. Using immunoSEQ multiplex PCR, the repertoire was profiled, and TCRdb retains in-frame clones only, with some absent. Counted here are tens of thousands of clones, approximately 92% occurring once; the ten biggest clones make up 0.41%. The CDR3 runs 13 residues. Trimming removed 1 base from V and 6 bases from J; junction bases left unmatched: 3. CDR1 GTSNPN and CDR2 SVGIG come from the germline V gene (reference sequence). Sequencing was performed on T cells isolated from PBMCs. The TCR was taken from a human donor in good health. The rearrangement links TRBV30 to TRBJ1-5; TRBD1 aligns across 7 bases. The CDR3 DNA follows: TGTGCCTGGAGTGCTTCAGGGGGTCAGCCCCAGCATTTT. Its translation: CAWSASGGQPQHF. The whole variable domain, filled in from reference TRBV30 and TRBJ1-5, reads SQTIHQWPATLVQPVGSPLSLECTVEGTSNPNLYWYRQAAGRGLQLLFYSVGIGQISSEVPQNLSASRPQDRQFILSSKKLLLSDSGFYLCAWSASGGQPQHFGDGTRLSIL.